This TCR beta chain derives from a study of blood T cell repertoires in COVID-19. The germline CDR1 and CDR2 sequences are SGHRS and YFSETQ. The junction had 6 bases not matched to a gene; V was cut back by 8 bases and J by 2 bases. The CDR3 runs 15 residues. Libraries were prepared by immunoSEQ multiplex PCR; TCRdb keeps only in-frame clonotypes and omits some of them. The table has a few hundred thousand clones, 85% seen once; the top ten hold around 2.5%. The specimen was PBMCs or T cells enriched from blood (not recorded which). This chain connects TRBV5-1 to TRBJ1-6; the match to TRBD1 covers 8 bases. The receptor's source is a woman aged 45-65 years who had recovered from COVID-19. CDR3 residues: CASSGTGAYNSPLHF. The CDR3 region has the DNA TGCGCCAGTAGTGGGACAGGAGCCTATAATTCACCCCTCCACTTT.